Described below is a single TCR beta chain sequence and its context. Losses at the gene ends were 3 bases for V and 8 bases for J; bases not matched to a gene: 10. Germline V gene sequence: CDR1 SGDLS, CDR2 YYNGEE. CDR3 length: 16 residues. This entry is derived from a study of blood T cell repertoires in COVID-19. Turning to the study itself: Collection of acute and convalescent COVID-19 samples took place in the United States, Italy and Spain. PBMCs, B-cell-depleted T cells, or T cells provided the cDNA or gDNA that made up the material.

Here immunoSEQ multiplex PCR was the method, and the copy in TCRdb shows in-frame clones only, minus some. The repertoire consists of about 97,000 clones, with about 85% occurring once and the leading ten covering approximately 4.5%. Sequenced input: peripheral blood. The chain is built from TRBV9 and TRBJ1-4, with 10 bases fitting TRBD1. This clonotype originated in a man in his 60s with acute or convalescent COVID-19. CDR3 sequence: CASSGGSGTGAEKLFF. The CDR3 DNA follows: TGTGCCAGCAGCGGGGGCTCCGGGACAGGGGCCGAAAAACTGTTTTTT. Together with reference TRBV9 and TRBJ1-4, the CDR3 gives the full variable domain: DSGVTQTPKHLITATGQRVTLRCSPRSGDLSVYWYQQSLDQGLQFLIQYYNGEERAKGNILERFSAQQFPDLHSELNLSSLELGDSALYFCASSGGSGTGAEKLFFGSGTQLSVL.